This TCR beta chain was retrieved from a study of lymphopenia after photon versus proton radiotherapy. Overall study findings and caveats: A bigger post-nadir fall in TCR diversity correlated inversely with survival time in deceased patients. Proton therapy kept repertoires fairly stable, unlike photons, which gained effector/memory cells.

Assay used: immunoSEQ multiplex PCR; TCRdb lists only in-frame clones, some missing. This table has approximately 12,000 clones, 88% appearing once. Worth noting for this clone: What it binds is unknown.

The origin of this receptor is a man aged 60 to 75 with pancreatic cancer. The sample here was peripheral blood, taken from a patient treated with photon-based radiotherapy.

This CDR3 is CASSVGVRGELFF. The CDR3 coding sequence is TGTGCCAGCAGCGTAGGGGTGCGGGGGGAGCTGTTTTTT. V gene TRBV9 combines with J gene TRBJ2-2, with D unresolved. This CDR3 spans 13 amino acids. Germline V lookup: CDR1 SGDLS, CDR2 YYNGEE. Deletions cut 0 bases from V and 8 bases from J, with 8 bases between.